Each of the 20 T cell receptor beta chains below was sequenced from the same sample in a study of CD4+ T cells in melanoma. Measured with immunoSEQ multiplex PCR; TCRdb has only the in-frame clones, and not every one. Among some 4,000 clones listed, about three quarters were seen once. Material: tumor tissue. The origin of the receptors is a human donor with melanoma.

This clone was seen more than once but under ten times. The chain carries TRBV15 and TRBJ1-1; D is ambiguous. Deletions cut 0 bases from V and 11 bases from J, with 16 bases between. The CDR3 is made up of 14 amino acids. Per germline, CDR1 LNHNV and CDR2 YYDKDF (reference sequence). CDR3 coding DNA: TGTGCCACCAGCAGAGAGTCCGGCCAAGGAGGGGCTTTCTTT. Residues: CATSRESGQGGAFF.

This clone is a singleton in its sample. The V call is TRBV5-1, the J call TRBJ2-3; TRBD2 is a possible D gene (7 bases). The CDR3 is made up of 17 amino acids. Germline assignment: CDR1 SGHRS and CDR2 YFSETQ. Between the trimmed V and J ends, which lost 4 bases and 6 bases, there was a span of 24 bases. The CDR3 loop is CASSPGGGGGTLDTQYF. CDR3 in DNA: TGCGCCAGCAGCCCCGGCGGGGGAGGGGGGACACTCGATACGCAGTATTTT.

The chain links TRBV7-2 to TRBJ2-1, with 9 bases identical to TRBD2. CDR1 is SGHTA, CDR2 FQGNSA, per germline. CDR3 length: 19 residues. Trimming at V came to 1 base and at J to 7 bases, leaving 17 bases not matched to a gene. The CDR3 spells CASSLVSGSGSVLGNEQFF. DNA of the CDR3: TGTGCCAGCAGCTTAGTTTCGGGTAGCGGGAGCGTTTTGGGGAATGAGCAGTTCTTC.

V is TRBV6-6 and J is TRBJ1-2, with 9 bases identical to TRBD1. From germline, CDR1 is MNHNY and CDR2 SVGAGI (reference sequence). This CDR3 contains 13 residues. Trimming removed 9 bases from V and 4 bases from J; junction bases left unmatched: 6. For the CDR3, the DNA is TGTGCCAGTTGGGACAGGGTGGCCTATGGCTACACCTTC. It specifies CASWDRVAYGYTF.

The chain has TRBV7-8 and TRBJ2-7; 14 nucleotides line up with TRBD2. The ends lost 5 bases at V and 3 bases at J; junction bases unmatched: 12. The germline V gene encodes CDR1 SGHVS and CDR2 FQNEAQ. The CDR3 consists of 18 residues. CDR3 loop: CASSPGLAGDFVYYEQYF. The CDR3 DNA is TGTGCCAGCAGCCCGGGACTAGCGGGAGATTTTGTATACTACGAGCAGTACTTC.

This clone was picked up one time. A much larger clone lies one base from this, so it may be a read error. The same CDR3 arises from other DNA sequences in this sample as well. V gene TRBV27 combines with J gene TRBJ2-1; no clear D. Germline lookup yields CDR1 MNHEY and CDR2 SMNVEV (reference sequence). V lost 5 bases to trimming and J lost 4 bases, with 3 bases between them. The CDR3 totals 11 residues. The CDR3 DNA is TGTGCCAGCAGTACTTACAATGAGCAGTTCTTC. Its translation is CASSTYNEQFF.

The chain recombines TRBV10-3 with TRBJ2-5; D may be TRBD2 (6 bases). The CDR3 loop spans 14 amino acids. Germline lookup yields CDR1 ENHRY and CDR2 SYGVKD. The V gene lost 8 bases and the J gene lost 3 bases, with 16 bases spanning the gap. The CDR3 DNA reads TGTGCCATCTCTTCCGGGAGCGCAAAAGAGACCCAGTACTTC. Translation gives CAISSGSAKETQYF.

The chain links TRBV21-1 to TRBJ1-1; the table's D call TRBD1 went unverified against the DNA. TRBV21-1 is a pseudogene locus. CDR3 length: 17 residues. The CDR3 protein is CASSKQARGQVNPEAFF. In DNA form, the CDR3 reads TGTGCCAGCAGCAAGCAAGCCCGGGGACAGGTTAACCCTGAAGCTTTCTTT.

V is TRBV28 and J is TRBJ2-2, with D perhaps given as TRBD1 or TRBD2 (5 bases each). V gave up 5 bases and J gave up 0 bases, with 7 bases separating them. The V gene's germline CDR1 is MDHEN and CDR2 SYDVKM. The CDR3 covers 14 residues. The CDR3 region is CASSRDPNTGELFF. CDR3 DNA: TGTGCCAGCAGTAGGGACCCGAACACCGGGGAGCTGTTTTTT.

The chain recombines TRBV6-6 with TRBJ2-1; TRBD2 matches 10 bases. The ends lost 8 bases at V and 6 bases at J; junction bases unmatched: 7. This CDR3 contains 14 residues. The V gene's germline CDR1 is MNHNY and CDR2 SVGAGI (reference sequence). The chain's CDR3 is CASVPRLAGNEQFF. The CDR3 nucleotides are TGTGCCAGCGTCCCGAGACTAGCGGGCAATGAGCAGTTCTTC.

The chain carries TRBV6-7 and TRBJ2-1, with 12 nucleotides matching TRBD2. TRBV6-7 is an open reading frame whose function is uncertain. The junction had 5 bases not matched to a gene; V was cut back by 2 bases and J by 0 bases. CDR3 length equals 18 residues. The CDR3 here is CASSYGGLAGYSYNEQFF. The CDR3 DNA is TGTGCCAGCAGTTACGGGGGACTAGCGGGTTACTCCTACAATGAGCAGTTCTTC.

This chain connects TRBV7-3 to TRBJ2-7, with D perhaps given as TRBD1 or TRBD2 (5 bases each). V was cut by 2 bases and J by 4 bases, with 12 bases left in between. CDR1 is SGHTA and CDR2 is FQGTGA in the germline V gene. The CDR3 spans 14 residues. The DNA for the CDR3 is TGTGCCAGCAGCTTAGTGGGGACGGCATACGAGCAGTACTTC. This codes for CASSLVGTAYEQYF. The full variable domain, with the rest looked up from reference TRBV7-3 and TRBJ2-7, is GAGVSQTPSNKVTEKGKYVELRCDPISGHTALYWYRQSLGQGPEFLIYFQGTGAADDSGLPNDRFFAVRPEGSVSTLKIQRTERGDSAVYLCASSLVGTAYEQYFGPGTRLTVT.

The J gene is TRBJ2-1, the V gene TRBV19; 9 bases are shared with TRBD2. The CDR3 totals 15 residues. The J segment lost 7 bases and the V segment lost 7 bases, leaving 11 bases of the junction unmatched. Germline-derived CDR1 and CDR2 are LNHDA and SQIVND (reference sequence). CDR3 nucleotide sequence: TGTGCCAGTACCAAAGCGGGAGGTACCTCGAATGAGCAGTTCTTC. Amino acid sequence: CASTKAGGTSNEQFF.

This rearrangement joins TRBV5-4 to TRBJ2-7; 11 bases agree with TRBD1. The length of the CDR3 is 14 residues. V trimming: 2 bases; J trimming: 5 bases; junction bases outside the gene matches: 3. The germline gives CDR1 SGHNT, CDR2 YYREEE (reference sequence). The chain's CDR3 is CASSFRGQGDEQYF. The CDR3 region has the DNA TGTGCCAGCAGCTTTAGGGGACAGGGGGACGAGCAGTACTTC.

J is TRBJ1-2 and V is TRBV4-1, with D perhaps matching TRBD1 (5 bases). CDR1 MGHRA and CDR2 YSYEKL come from the germline V gene. CDR3 length: 16 amino acids. V was trimmed by 0 bases and J by 8 bases, leaving 19 bases between them. DNA of the CDR3: TGCGCCAGCAGCCAAGAAGAATTCCCGGGGGTTGGGGGCTACACCTTC. As protein: CASSQEEFPGVGGYTF.

The V call is TRBV7-2, the J call TRBJ2-1; TRBD2 aligns across 15 bases. The CDR3 is 15 residues long. V was pared by 5 bases and J by 8 bases, with 4 bases of the junction left unmatched. CDR1 is SGHTA, CDR2 FQGNSA, per germline. CDR3 sequence: CASSQRTSGGDEQFF. Written as DNA, the CDR3 is TGTGCCAGCAGCCAACGGACTAGCGGGGGGGATGAGCAGTTCTTC.

In nucleotides, the CDR3 is TGTGCCAGCAGTTTATCGGGGGGCTCTAGCACAGATACGCAGTATTTT. The encoded protein is CASSLSGGSSTDTQYF. The chain employs TRBV27 and TRBJ2-3; D tentatively reads TRBD1 or TRBD2 (6 bases each). The CDR3 has 16 amino acids. V lost 0 bases and J 0 bases, leaving 10 bases between the germline ends. From germline, CDR1 is MNHEY and CDR2 SMNVEV (reference sequence).

Only a few counts were recorded for this clone. The CDR3 DNA is TGTGCCAGCAGCTTACGAGGGAGGGCCGCCCAAGCCGGGGAGCTGTTTTTT. Amino acid sequence: CASSLRGRAAQAGELFF. The rearrangement joins TRBV7-2 to TRBJ2-2; 7 bases agree with TRBD2. Germline CDR1 SGHTA, CDR2 FQGNSA. The CDR3 is 17 residues long. With 2 bases clipped from V and 6 bases from J, the junction kept 12 bases outside the gene matches.

This clone appeared a few times. The J gene is TRBJ2-7, the V gene TRBV27; D is possibly TRBD2 (6 bases). V was clipped by 5 bases and J by 2 bases, with 16 bases between them. Per germline, CDR1 MNHEY and CDR2 SMNVEV (reference sequence). The CDR3 runs to 15 residues. The CDR3 nucleotides are TGTGCCAGCAGTCCTTTAAGCGGGTTTACCTACGAGCAGTACTTC. Translating gives CASSPLSGFTYEQYF.

The chain employs TRBV7-9 and TRBJ2-1; D is unresolved. CDR3 size: 13 residues. Between the trimmed V and J ends, which lost 5 bases and 5 bases, there was a span of 10 bases. CDR1 is SEHNR, CDR2 FQNEAQ, per germline (reference sequence). The DNA of the CDR3 is TGTGCCAGCAGCCATTTCGGTAACAATGAGCAGTTCTTC. Translated: CASSHFGNNEQFF.